This TCR beta chain is from a study of T cells in Graves' hyperthyroidism and ophthalmopathy. Findings and caveats of the study: Most thyroid clonotypes expanded above 0.001 appeared in blood too.

A roughly 9.7 ml volume of fresh peripheral blood provided the PBMCs. V shed 2 bases and J shed 6 bases, with 16 bases lying between them. This CDR3 comprises 14 residues. CDR1 and CDR2 from the germline V gene are DFQATT and SNEGSKA (reference sequence). This clonotype was recorded at least ten times. Its antigen is not known. The TCR beta CDR3 regions underwent amplification using RNA transcripts as the source. The HTBI primer set was used in a first-round RT-PCR of the TCR CDR3. TCRdb reprocessed the multiplex PCR reads via MiXCR and lists one record per CDR3 protein. The data hold about 710,000 distinct CDR3 sequences, with 16% observed a single time.

The sequence derives from a man in his late teens or twenties with Graves' hyperthyroidism. Sequencing input: blood. The gene calls are TRBV20-1 and TRBJ2-5; a weak D match, TRBD2 (6 bases). The DNA for the CDR3 is TGCAGTGCTAGAAAGGAGGGGATTGGTCAGACCCAGTACTTC. Translated: CSARKEGIGQTQYF.